The clone carrying this T cell receptor beta chain was seen more than once but under ten times. Sequencing targeted TCR beta in T cells from blood (CD8+ and CD4+). cDNA came from about 0.46 to 1 ug RNA primed by random hexamers. A single record per CDR3 protein comes from TCRdb applying MiXCR to the immunoSEQ multiplex PCR reads. The data contain some 160,000 distinct CDR3 sequences, about 90% of them seen just once; the ten biggest clones take up around 0.08%. The sample belongs to a study of CD8 T cells in Susac syndrome. Trimming removed 1 base from V and 3 bases from J, with 7 bases in between. This CDR3 comprises 13 residues. Per germline, CDR1 LGHDT and CDR2 YNNKEL (reference sequence).

The specimen was CD4+ T cells from PBMCs. The TCR originated in a human donor in good health. The chain joins TRBV3-1 to TRBJ2-7, with D uncertain. The CDR3 loop reads CASSQAAGYEQYF. The DNA of the CDR3 is TGTGCCAGCAGCCAAGCGGCTGGCTACGAGCAGTACTTC.